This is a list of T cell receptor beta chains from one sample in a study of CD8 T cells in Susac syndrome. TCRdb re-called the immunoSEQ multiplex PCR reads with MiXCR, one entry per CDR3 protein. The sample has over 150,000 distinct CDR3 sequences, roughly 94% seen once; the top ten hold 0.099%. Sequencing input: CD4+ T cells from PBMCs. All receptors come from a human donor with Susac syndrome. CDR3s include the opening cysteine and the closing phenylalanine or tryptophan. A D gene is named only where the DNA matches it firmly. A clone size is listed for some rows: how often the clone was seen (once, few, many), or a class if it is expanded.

cdr3_nt: TGTGCCAGCAGCCCCAGGGGCCGGGGGAATGAGCAGTTCTTC
cdr3_aa: CASSPRGRGNEQFF
j_call: TRBJ2-1
v_call: TRBV14
d_call: -
clone_size: once

cdr3_nt: TGTGCCAGCAGCCAAGGGACCCCAGGGGGCTCGAACACCGGGGAGCTGTTTTTT
cdr3_aa: CASSQGTPGGSNTGELFF
j_call: TRBJ2-2
v_call: TRBV3-1
d_call: TRBD1
clone_size: once

cdr3_nt: TGCGCCAGCAGCTTGGATGGAGGACTAGACTCTGGAAACACCATATATTTT
cdr3_aa: CASSLDGGLDSGNTIYF
j_call: TRBJ1-3
v_call: TRBV5-1
d_call: -
clone_size: -

cdr3_nt: TGCGCCAGCAGCTTGGGCCCTCCTCACAAGAACACTGAAGCTTTCTTT
cdr3_aa: CASSLGPPHKNTEAFF
j_call: TRBJ1-1
v_call: TRBV5-1
d_call: -
clone_size: -

cdr3_nt: TGTGCCAGCAGCCCTTCGTTCAATCAGCCCCAGCATTTT
cdr3_aa: CASSPSFNQPQHF
j_call: TRBJ1-5
v_call: TRBV9
d_call: -
clone_size: -

cdr3_nt: TGCAGTGCTAGAATCCGGGGCTCCTACGAGCAGTACTTC
cdr3_aa: CSARIRGSYEQYF
j_call: TRBJ2-7
v_call: TRBV20-1
d_call: -
clone_size: once

cdr3_nt: TGTGCCAGCATCCTCGACAGGGGGCCGGGGACTGAAGCTTTCTTT
cdr3_aa: CASILDRGPGTEAFF
j_call: TRBJ1-1
v_call: TRBV12-3/TRBV12-4
d_call: TRBD1
clone_size: -

cdr3_nt: TGTGCCAGCAGCCAAGCGCCCCTTCCAGGCTACGAGCAGTACTTC
cdr3_aa: CASSQAPLPGYEQYF
j_call: TRBJ2-7
v_call: TRBV3-1
d_call: -
clone_size: -

cdr3_nt: TGTGCCACCAGCGCCTCCCCCGCCGCCGGGGAGCTGTTTTTT
cdr3_aa: CATSASPAAGELFF
j_call: TRBJ2-2
v_call: TRBV15
d_call: -
clone_size: -

cdr3_nt: TGTGCCAGCAGTCAGGGAGTGTGGACTGAAGCTTTCTTT
cdr3_aa: CASSQGVWTEAFF
j_call: TRBJ1-1
v_call: TRBV5-8
d_call: -
clone_size: -

cdr3_nt: TGCAGTGTTCGGACTAGCGGGAGTACTGGCGAGCAGTACTTC
cdr3_aa: CSVRTSGSTGEQYF
j_call: TRBJ2-7
v_call: TRBV20-1
d_call: TRBD2
clone_size: -

cdr3_nt: TGTGCCAGCAGTGCCGGACACGTAAACTATGGCTACACCTTC
cdr3_aa: CASSAGHVNYGYTF
j_call: TRBJ1-2
v_call: TRBV2
d_call: -
clone_size: once

cdr3_nt: TGTGCCAGCAGTTTCCGGGACAGGAAAATACTGAATGAGCAGTTCTTC
cdr3_aa: CASSFRDRKILNEQFF
j_call: TRBJ2-1
v_call: TRBV27
d_call: TRBD1
clone_size: -

cdr3_nt: TGCAGTGCTAGTTACGTCGGTCAGCCCCAGCATTTT
cdr3_aa: CSASYVGQPQHF
j_call: TRBJ1-5
v_call: TRBV20-1
d_call: -
clone_size: -

cdr3_nt: TGCGCCAGCAGCCCCCGCCCCAGGGGGGGAGTGAGGAATTCACCCCTCCACTTT
cdr3_aa: CASSPRPRGGVRNSPLHF
j_call: TRBJ1-6
v_call: TRBV4-3
d_call: TRBD1
clone_size: -

cdr3_nt: TGTGCCAGCAGCCAAGGGATCCCGGGGCAGGGATACCTTAACACTGAAGCTTTCTTT
cdr3_aa: CASSQGIPGQGYLNTEAFF
j_call: TRBJ1-1
v_call: TRBV14
d_call: -
clone_size: -

cdr3_nt: TGTGCCAGCAGCGCCGTTTTTTTGGGCTATGGCTACACCTTC
cdr3_aa: CASSAVFLGYGYTF
j_call: TRBJ1-2
v_call: TRBV7-9
d_call: -
clone_size: -

cdr3_nt: TGTGCCAGCAGTTACTCGAAGGGGGGGGGCGAGCAGTACTTC
cdr3_aa: CASSYSKGGGEQYF
j_call: TRBJ2-7
v_call: TRBV6-5
d_call: -
clone_size: -

cdr3_nt: TGCAGTGCTTTTCCCCGGGAGGCAGGAGGCGGTGAGCAGTTCTTC
cdr3_aa: CSAFPREAGGGEQFF
j_call: TRBJ2-1
v_call: TRBV20-1
d_call: TRBD2
clone_size: once

cdr3_nt: TGCGCCAGCAGCCAAGATTTGATCGGGGAGCTGTTTTTT
cdr3_aa: CASSQDLIGELFF
j_call: TRBJ2-2
v_call: TRBV4-3
d_call: -
clone_size: -

cdr3_nt: TGTGCCACTAGGACAGGGAGAGGAACTGAAGCTTTCTTT
cdr3_aa: CATRTGRGTEAFF
j_call: TRBJ1-1
v_call: TRBV19
d_call: TRBD1
clone_size: -

cdr3_nt: TGTGCCTGGACCCCCCGGGGCCTCATCCCTATTAACGGTGGCTACACCTTC
cdr3_aa: CAWTPRGLIPINGGYTF
j_call: TRBJ1-2
v_call: TRBV30
d_call: -
clone_size: -

cdr3_nt: TGCGCCAGCAGCTTACTAGCGGCCGCCGGTATATACGAGCAGTACTTC
cdr3_aa: CASSLLAAAGIYEQYF
j_call: TRBJ2-7
v_call: TRBV5-1
d_call: TRBD2
clone_size: -

cdr3_nt: TGTGCCAGCAGGATCACTAGCGGGAGGTTAACTAGCACAGATACGCAGTATTTT
cdr3_aa: CASRITSGRLTSTDTQYF
j_call: TRBJ2-3
v_call: TRBV2
d_call: TRBD2
clone_size: -

cdr3_nt: TGCAGTGCTATCCGAAGCGGGATTAGACTTCTCAGATACAATGAGCAGTTCTTC
cdr3_aa: CSAIRSGIRLLRYNEQFF
j_call: TRBJ2-1
v_call: TRBV20-1
d_call: TRBD2
clone_size: once

cdr3_nt: TGTGCCTGGAGTGTTGTCATTACCGGGACCGAGCTGTTTTTT
cdr3_aa: CAWSVVITGTELFF
j_call: TRBJ2-2
v_call: TRBV30
d_call: -
clone_size: -

cdr3_nt: TGCAGTGCTGTAGACCTTAGCAATCAGCCCCAGCATTTT
cdr3_aa: CSAVDLSNQPQHF
j_call: TRBJ1-5
v_call: TRBV20-1
d_call: -
clone_size: -

cdr3_nt: TGTGCCAGCAGTTACAAGCAAGTAGGTCCGGAGTACTTC
cdr3_aa: CASSYKQVGPEYF
j_call: TRBJ2-7
v_call: TRBV6-6
d_call: -
clone_size: -

cdr3_nt: TGCAGCGTTGATGTAACCGGGATAACAGATACGCAGTATTTT
cdr3_aa: CSVDVTGITDTQYF
j_call: TRBJ2-3
v_call: TRBV29-1
d_call: -
clone_size: -

cdr3_nt: TGTGCCATCAGTGAGTCTGGCTACGGCAATGAGCAGTTCTTC
cdr3_aa: CAISESGYGNEQFF
j_call: TRBJ2-1
v_call: TRBV10-3
d_call: -
clone_size: -

cdr3_nt: TGTGCCAGCAGCTCCTTCCCGGCGGGTACACAGAATACGCAGTATTTT
cdr3_aa: CASSSFPAGTQNTQYF
j_call: TRBJ2-3
v_call: TRBV11-2
d_call: -
clone_size: -

cdr3_nt: TGCAGCGTTGGGGGGCAGGGGGCCCTAGAGACCCAGTACTTC
cdr3_aa: CSVGGQGALETQYF
j_call: TRBJ2-5
v_call: TRBV29-1
d_call: TRBD1
clone_size: -

cdr3_nt: TGCGCCAGCAGCTTGAGGACAGGGTTAGTGGAGGCCTACGAGCAGTACTTC
cdr3_aa: CASSLRTGLVEAYEQYF
j_call: TRBJ2-7
v_call: TRBV5-1
d_call: TRBD1
clone_size: -

cdr3_nt: TGTGCCAGTAGTCTAGCGGTTGGGACAGGGTCCTACAATGAGCAGTTCTTC
cdr3_aa: CASSLAVGTGSYNEQFF
j_call: TRBJ2-1
v_call: TRBV19
d_call: TRBD1
clone_size: -

cdr3_nt: TGTGCCAGCAGTCCCGGAACGGACCGGGAGCTGTTTTTT
cdr3_aa: CASSPGTDRELFF
j_call: TRBJ2-2
v_call: TRBV12-3/TRBV12-4
d_call: -
clone_size: -

cdr3_nt: TGTGCCAGCAGTGAAGGGGGGGGGCTTGGAGAGACCCAGTACTTC
cdr3_aa: CASSEGGGLGETQYF
j_call: TRBJ2-5
v_call: TRBV6-1
d_call: -
clone_size: -